These 32 T cell receptor beta chains came from one sample sequenced in a study of cytomegalovirus exposure and HLA in healthy donors. The PCR was carried out with 60 Vbeta primers and 13 Jbeta primers. Only in-frame clones appear in the TCRdb table, and some are missing; sequencing was by immunoSEQ multiplex PCR. The sample contains roughly 160,000 clones, about 85% of which appear only once. The sequencing input was PBMCs. Receptors originate from a boy aged 2-15 years in good health and CMV-seronegative.

The V gene is TRBV6-6, the J gene TRBJ1-4; D gene unclear. The ends were cut back, 6 bases at V and 9 bases at J, with 17 bases in the middle. Germline CDR1 reads MNHNY; CDR2 reads SVGAGI (reference sequence). CDR3 length: 14 residues. CDR3 amino acids: CASSPGVESQKLFF. The CDR3 bases are TGTGCCAGCAGCCCGGGAGTCGAGTCCCAAAAACTGTTTTTT.

The chain employs TRBV28 and TRBJ2-5, with D tentatively TRBD1 (5 bases). V was pared by 2 bases and J by 2 bases, with 18 bases between. Germline loops: CDR1 MDHEN, CDR2 SYDVKM. The CDR3 totals 17 residues. The CDR3 reads CASSLGGHYRYQETQYF. The CDR3 coding sequence is TGTGCCAGCAGTTTAGGCGGACACTACAGGTATCAAGAGACCCAGTACTTC.

The gene calls are TRBV19 and TRBJ1-2; D not certain. The CDR3 totals 15 residues. The germline gives CDR1 LNHDA, CDR2 SQIVND (reference sequence). V was cut by 2 bases and J by 4 bases, with 14 bases left in between. The CDR3 DNA sequence: TGTGCCAGTAGTATATTGCGGCAGGAGGTCTATGGCTACACCTTC. Amino acids: CASSILRQEVYGYTF.

The J gene is TRBJ2-2, the V gene TRBV7-9; D may be TRBD1 (6 bases). This CDR3 comprises 15 residues. The V gene lost 5 bases and the J gene lost 2 bases, with 12 bases spanning the gap. Germline V gene data show CDR1 as SEHNR and CDR2 as FQNEAQ (reference sequence). Written as DNA, the CDR3 is TGTGCCAGCAGCCCCCCCAGGGGTAACACCGGGGAGCTGTTTTTT. Protein product: CASSPPRGNTGELFF.

The CDR3 spells CASSLSQAGGFTGELFF. The CDR3 nucleotides are TGTGCCAGCAGTTTATCGCAAGCGGGAGGGTTCACCGGGGAGCTGTTTTTT. The chain combines TRBV27 with TRBJ2-2; 10 nucleotides agree with TRBD2. Germline V gives CDR1 MNHEY, CDR2 SMNVEV (reference sequence). V gave up 0 bases and J gave up 4 bases; unmatched junction bases: 5. The CDR3 is 17 amino acids.

The V gene is TRBV5-4, the J gene TRBJ1-1; D not certain. The CDR3 consists of 14 residues. Per the germline V gene, CDR1 is SGHNT and CDR2 is YYREEE (reference sequence). V gave up 0 bases and J gave up 3 bases, with 9 bases separating them. CDR3 residues: CASSLEQWHTEAFF. The CDR3 DNA is TGTGCCAGCAGCTTGGAACAGTGGCACACTGAAGCTTTCTTT.

The rearrangement links TRBV4-1 to TRBJ1-1, with D perhaps TRBD1 (5 bases). V was clipped by 4 bases and J by 1 base, with 7 bases between them. The CDR3 runs 13 residues. CDR1 is MGHRA and CDR2 is YSYEKL in the germline V gene. Here the CDR3 DNA reads TGCGCCAGCAGCCTGACAGAGAACACTGAAGCTTTCTTT. This encodes CASSLTENTEAFF.

V gene TRBV14 combines with J gene TRBJ2-4; D may be TRBD2 (5 bases). Trimming pared 3 bases from V and 6 bases from J, leaving 15 bases between. Germline values: CDR1 SGHDN, CDR2 FVKESK. CDR3 size: 15 residues. CDR3 nucleotide sequence: TGTGCCAGCAGCCAGGAAGAGGGTACGGGAAACATTCAGTACTTC. Its protein is CASSQEEGTGNIQYF.

The chain is built from TRBV19 and TRBJ1-1, with 9 bases that match TRBD1. This CDR3 comprises 15 residues. The germline gives CDR1 LNHDA, CDR2 SQIVND (reference sequence). The V gene end was trimmed by 7 bases and the J gene end by 2 bases; junction bases not matched to a gene: 8. CDR3 protein: CASTRTGDLNTEAFF. Here the CDR3 DNA reads TGTGCCAGTACAAGGACAGGGGACCTTAACACTGAAGCTTTCTTT.

The chain is built from TRBV30 and TRBJ1-1; 9 bases align to TRBD1. The CDR3 consists of 13 residues. Germline V gives CDR1 GTSNPN, CDR2 SVGIG (reference sequence). Trimming at V came to 6 bases and at J to 4 bases, leaving 6 bases not matched to a gene. The CDR3 bases are TGTGCCTGCCCGGGGACAGGGAGCACTGAAGCTTTCTTT. Translation gives CACPGTGSTEAFF.

The V call is TRBV25-1, the J call TRBJ2-3; 7 positions match TRBD1. Germline V gives CDR1 MGHDK, CDR2 SYGVNS. The CDR3 has 12 amino acids. The CDR3: CGTGDAADTQYF. As DNA, the CDR3 is TGTGGAACAGGGGATGCGGCAGATACGCAGTATTTT.

This chain links TRBV30 with TRBJ1-5, with 7 bases lining up with TRBD1. This CDR3 has 13 residues. Germline CDR1 reads GTSNPN; CDR2 reads SVGIG (reference sequence). V lost 1 base and J lost 5; bases outside the gene matches: 2. The CDR3 coding sequence is TGTGCCTGGAGTGACGGACAGGATCAGCCCCAGCATTTT. The encoded protein is CAWSDGQDQPQHF.

The chain has TRBV7-3 and TRBJ2-5; 9 bases align to TRBD2. The CDR3 contains 15 residues. CDR1 and CDR2 (germline): SGHTA, FQGTGA. V lost 3 bases, J lost 2 bases, and 4 bases stayed unmatched. CDR3 DNA sequence: TGTGCCAGCAGCTTGTTGGGACTAGCTCAAGAGACCCAGTACTTC. Encoded protein: CASSLLGLAQETQYF.

The chain joins TRBV4-1 to TRBJ2-7, with D perhaps TRBD2 (5 bases). The CDR3 spans 14 residues. Germline CDR1 and CDR2: MGHRA and YSYEKL. Trimming pared 1 base from V and 2 bases from J, leaving 9 bases between. CDR3 coding DNA: TGCGCCAGCAGCCAAGGGACTGGGACCTACGAGCAGTACTTC. It codes for CASSQGTGTYEQYF.

In regard to this clone: At one end the junction does not follow the germline gene, possibly because of a read error. This chain's CDR3 is CAISRTGPSGANVLTF. The CDR3 region has the DNA TGTGCTATCAGTCGGACAGGACCATCTGGGGCCAACGTCCTGACTTTC. The rearrangement joins TRBV10-3 to TRBJ2-6; 7 nucleotides align to TRBD1. Germline V gene sequence: CDR1 ENHRY, CDR2 SYGVKD. The CDR3 length is 16 residues.

The CDR3 is CASSPGPDSHTDTQYF. CDR3 in DNA: TGTGCCAGCAGCCCCGGGCCGGACAGTCACACAGATACGCAGTATTTT. This sequence joins TRBV11-3 and TRBJ2-3, with D tentatively TRBD1 (6 bases). The germline V gene has CDR1 SGHNT and CDR2 YENEEA. V lost 5 bases, J lost 2 bases, and 17 bases lay in between. The CDR3 has 16 amino acids.

The CDR3 region is CASSDSGTSGINEQFF. Written as DNA, the CDR3 is TGTGCCAGCAGTGACTCCGGGACTAGCGGGATTAATGAGCAGTTCTTC. This chain joins TRBV6-4 and TRBJ2-1; TRBD2 aligns across 13 bases. In germline, CDR1 is MRHNA, CDR2 SNTAGT. Trimming took 0 bases from V and 7 from J; bases not matched to a gene: 3. The length of the CDR3 is 16 residues.

The chain is built from TRBV7-3 and TRBJ2-1, with D maybe TRBD2 (6 bases). The germline V and J ends were trimmed by 0 bases and 10 bases, with 19 bases remaining between them. The CDR3 runs to 16 residues. Germline CDR1 is SGHTA and CDR2 is FQGTGA. The CDR3 sequence is CASSLTGAGLAGEQFF. DNA for the CDR3: TGTGCCAGCAGCTTAACGGGCGCGGGACTCGCGGGGGAGCAGTTCTTC.

This CDR3 is CASSRPGVTNEKLFF. CDR3 nucleotide sequence: TGTGCCAGCAGTCGTCCGGGGGTAACTAATGAAAAACTGTTTTTT. V and J are TRBV28 and TRBJ1-4, with a weak D call TRBD1 (5 bases). V lost 5 bases, J lost 1 base, and 11 bases lay in between. Germline values: CDR1 MDHEN, CDR2 SYDVKM. The CDR3 is 15 residues long.

The J gene is TRBJ2-1, the V gene TRBV19; D is uncertain. The CDR3 contains 13 residues. Deletions cut 4 bases from V and 0 bases from J, with 4 bases between. Germline V gives CDR1 LNHDA, CDR2 SQIVND (reference sequence). The CDR3 nucleotides are TGTGCCAGTAGTACCAGCTCCTACAATGAGCAGTTCTTC. It specifies CASSTSSYNEQFF.

The genes are TRBV30 and TRBJ2-2, with TRBD1 matching over 8 bases. This CDR3 spans 15 amino acids. V shed 0 bases and J 7 bases; nucleotides not matched to a gene: 7. Germline V gene sequence: CDR1 GTSNPN, CDR2 SVGIG (reference sequence). Written as DNA, the CDR3 is TGTGCCTGGAGTGTACGAGGGGGGACAGGCGGGGAGCTGTTTTTT. Encoded protein: CAWSVRGGTGGELFF.

The chain combines TRBV11-2 with TRBJ1-1, with D unclear. In germline, CDR1 is SGHAT, CDR2 FQNNGV. The V and J ends lost 6 bases and 11 bases respectively, with 13 bases between them. This CDR3 comprises 11 residues. In DNA form, the CDR3 reads TGTGCCAGCAGTTTCAACAGAGACGCTTTCTTT. It codes for CASSFNRDAFF.

This sequence joins TRBV2 and TRBJ2-5, with D perhaps matching TRBD1 (6 bases). The CDR3 loop spans 15 amino acids. Per the germline V gene, CDR1 is SNHLY and CDR2 is FYNNEI. The V gene lost 7 bases and the J gene lost 2 bases, with 17 bases spanning the gap. The CDR3 is CASKPGQGWQETQYF. DNA for the CDR3: TGTGCCAGCAAACCGGGGCAGGGGTGGCAAGAGACCCAGTACTTC.

This chain uses TRBV7-2 with TRBJ1-2, with D possibly matching TRBD1 (6 bases). The CDR3 runs 15 residues. The germline CDR1 and CDR2 sequences are SGHTA and FQGNSA. V lost 2 bases and J 0 bases, leaving 10 bases between the germline ends. This CDR3 reads CASSLQAGANYGYTF. The CDR3 DNA follows: TGTGCCAGCAGCTTACAGGCAGGGGCTAACTATGGCTACACCTTC.

The V and J genes are TRBV19 and TRBJ2-2, with 9 bases that match TRBD1. Trimming took 5 bases from V and 1 from J; bases not matched to a gene: 2. Germline values: CDR1 LNHDA, CDR2 SQIVND (reference sequence). The CDR3 covers 15 residues. The CDR3 nucleotides are TGTGCCAGTAGTCCGGGACAGGGGAACACCGGGGAGCTGTTTTTT. Amino acid sequence: CASSPGQGNTGELFF. Full variable domain (rest looked up from reference TRBV19 and TRBJ2-2): DGGITQSPKYLFRKEGQNVTLSCEQNLNHDAMYWYRQDPGQGLRLIYYSQIVNDFQKGDIAEGYSVSREKKESFPLTVTSAQKNPTAFYLCASSPGQGNTGELFFGEGSRLTVL.

The rearrangement joins TRBV28 to TRBJ1-5; possible D gene TRBD1, 6 bases. Germline loops: CDR1 MDHEN, CDR2 SYDVKM. Trimming shortened V by 6 bases and J by 3 bases, and 12 bases separated the two germline ends. This CDR3 spans 14 amino acids. This CDR3 reads CASSKQGINQPQHF. As DNA, the CDR3 is TGTGCCAGCAGCAAGCAGGGGATCAATCAGCCCCAGCATTTT.

The chain uses TRBV7-2 and TRBJ2-3; D is perhaps TRBD2 (5 bases). The CDR3 is 15 residues long. Trimming left V 5 bases short and J 0 bases short, with 12 bases between. Germline lookup yields CDR1 SGHTA and CDR2 FQGNSA. The CDR3 coding sequence is TGTGCCAGCAGCCCCCCGGGGATTAGCACAGATACGCAGTATTTT. This codes for CASSPPGISTDTQYF.

V gene TRBV7-9 combines with J gene TRBJ2-7; 7 bases agree with TRBD2. The V and J ends lost 5 bases and 6 bases, in that order; junction bases with no gene match: 7. Germline V gene lookup returns CDR1 SEHNR and CDR2 FQNEAQ (reference sequence). This CDR3 region has 13 residues. The CDR3 bases are TGTGCCAGCAGCCGGAGCGGGGCAGGCGAGCAGTACGTC. Its translation is CASSRSGAGEQYV.

V is TRBV7-3 and J is TRBJ2-1; 9 bases line up with TRBD1. CDR3 length: 16 residues. CDR1 is SGHTA, CDR2 FQGTGA, per germline. Trimming cost V 1 base and J 4 bases; bases outside gene matches: 5. The CDR3 is CASSLRAGTGYNEQFF. DNA of the CDR3: TGTGCCAGCAGCTTAAGAGCCGGGACAGGGTACAATGAGCAGTTCTTC.

The chain recombines TRBV5-1 with TRBJ2-1, with 15 bases that match TRBD2. The CDR3 runs 14 residues. Trimming took 4 bases from V and 12 from J; bases not matched to a gene: 5. Germline V gene data show CDR1 as SGHRS and CDR2 as YFSETQ. CDR3 in amino acids: CASSPGLAGGGQFF. CDR3 sequence (DNA): TGCGCCAGCAGCCCGGGACTAGCGGGAGGTGGGCAGTTCTTC.

The V gene is TRBV10-2, the J gene TRBJ2-2; TRBD1 matches 9 bases. The CDR3 spans 16 residues. Per germline, CDR1 WSHSY and CDR2 SAAADI. V lost 2 bases and J lost 4; bases outside the gene matches: 5. As DNA, the CDR3 is TGCGCCAGCAGTGAGGCACAGGGGGCGGTCACCGGGGAGCTGTTTTTT. Residues: CASSEAQGAVTGELFF.

The chain employs TRBV19 and TRBJ1-2, with a weak D call TRBD1 (6 bases). The CDR3 sequence is 13 residues long. Looked up from germline, CDR1 is LNHDA and CDR2 is SQIVND (reference sequence). The CDR3 is CVSKELQGYGYTF. The CDR3 region has the DNA TGTGTCTCAAAAGAACTACAGGGATATGGCTACACCTTC.